This T cell receptor beta chain was retrieved from a study of regulatory T cells in long-lasting Graves disease. General study points: Small sample size may have lowered accuracy. It was in persistent disease that TRBV28, TRBJ1-2 and TRBJ2-5 were favored.

Construction of TCR beta libraries relied on iRepertoire HTBI primers and on Arm-PCR targeting CDR3 regions. One entry per CDR3 protein, called by TCRdb with MiXCR from the multiplex PCR reads. Here the sample spans roughly 500,000 distinct CDR3 sequences, about 14% being singletons. CDR1 LGHDT and CDR2 YNNKEL come from the germline V gene (reference sequence). The ends were cut back, 6 bases at V and 4 bases at J, with 12 bases in the middle. The CDR3 is 13 amino acids. Time point in this sample: newly diagnosed GD, antithyroid drugs for less than 3 months. PBMC RNA was the source of the TCR library. In its sample, this clonotype was seen a few times. Its antigen is undetermined. The sample was also linked to a second study, of T cells in Graves' hyperthyroidism and ophthalmopathy. That investigation notes: The HTBI set primed first-round TCR CDR3 RT-PCR. The majority of expanded thyroid clonotypes above 0.001 also appeared in blood.

This specimen consisted of peripheral blood mononuclear cells (PBMCs), obtained at new diagnosis, from a patient treated with antithyroid drugs. The receptor comes from a man aged 25 to 45 with Graves disease. The V gene is TRBV3-1, the J gene TRBJ1-1; D unresolved. The CDR3 loop is CASRIGVGTEAFF. In DNA, the CDR3 is TGTGCCAGCAGAATCGGGGTTGGCACTGAAGCTTTCTTT. Full variable domain (rest looked up from reference TRBV3-1 and TRBJ1-1): DTAVSQTPKYLVTQMGNDKSIKCEQNLGHDTMYWYKQDSKKFLKIMFSYNNKELIINETVPNRFSPKSPDKAHLNLHINSLELGDSAVYFCASRIGVGTEAFFGQGTRLTVV.